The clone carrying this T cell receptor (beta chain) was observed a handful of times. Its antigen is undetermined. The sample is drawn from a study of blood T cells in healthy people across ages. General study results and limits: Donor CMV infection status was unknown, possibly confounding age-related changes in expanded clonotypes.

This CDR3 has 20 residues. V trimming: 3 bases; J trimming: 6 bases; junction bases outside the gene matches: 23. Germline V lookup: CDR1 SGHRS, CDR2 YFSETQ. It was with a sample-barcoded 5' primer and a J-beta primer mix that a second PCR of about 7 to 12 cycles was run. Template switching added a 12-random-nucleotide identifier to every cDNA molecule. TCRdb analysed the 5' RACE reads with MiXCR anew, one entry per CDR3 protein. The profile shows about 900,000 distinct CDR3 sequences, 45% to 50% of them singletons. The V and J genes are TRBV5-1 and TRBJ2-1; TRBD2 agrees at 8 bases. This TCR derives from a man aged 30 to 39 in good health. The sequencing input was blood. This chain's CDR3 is CASSSAPPSGGPHAPNEQFF. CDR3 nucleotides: TGCGCCAGCAGCTCTGCCCCGCCGAGCGGGGGCCCACATGCACCCAATGAGCAGTTCTTC. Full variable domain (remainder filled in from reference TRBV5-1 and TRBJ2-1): KAGVTQTPRYLIKTRGQQVTLSCSPISGHRSVSWYQQTPGQGLQFLFEYFSETQRNKGNFPGRFSGRQFSNSRSEMNVSTLELGDSALYLCASSSAPPSGGPHAPNEQFFGPGTRLTVL.